This TCR beta chain was sequenced during a study of post-analysis software for immune sequencing data. Study-level results: Controls had lower frequencies than patients of five or six TRBV segments, which included TRBV5-6, TRBV5-1 and TRBV20-1.

This clonotype has more than one count but fewer than ten. The antigen remains unidentified. Trimming shortened V by 5 bases and J by 0 bases, and 14 bases separated the two germline ends. CDR1 and CDR2 (germline): SGHAT, FQNNGV. There are 15 residues in the CDR3. cDNA libraries of TCR beta carried unique molecular identifiers. TCRdb re-called the PCR reads through MiXCR, storing one row per CDR3 protein. The sample holds 800,000 to 950,000 distinct CDR3 sequences, roughly 50% seen once. V is TRBV11-2 and J is TRBJ2-7; D not certain. Sequenced: blood. The clonotype originates from a girl under 18 with multiple sclerosis. The CDR3 loop is CASSAEARSSYEQYF. DNA of the CDR3: TGTGCCAGCAGCGCAGAGGCCAGAAGCTCCTACGAGCAGTACTTC.